This entry lists 19 T cell receptor beta chains sequenced from one sample in a study of blood T cell repertoires in COVID-19. Sequencing used immunoSEQ multiplex PCR; TCRdb keeps in-frame clones, though not all of them. The sample holds 90,000 to 150,000 clones, 65% to 90% seen once. The material sequenced was peripheral blood. Receptors originate from a human donor in a cohort sampled during active COVID-19.

The chain links TRBV6-4 to TRBJ2-2; 7 positions match TRBD1. The trim removed 6 bases at V and 7 bases at J, leaving 8 bases unmatched. CDR3 length: 14 amino acids. CDR1 is MRHNA, CDR2 SNTAGT, per germline. The CDR3 protein is CASRTTGSDGELFF. CDR3 DNA: TGTGCCAGCAGAACGACAGGGTCGGACGGGGAGCTGTTTTTT.

This chain connects TRBV2 to TRBJ2-3; a possible D gene is TRBD1 (5 bases). Germline loops: CDR1 SNHLY, CDR2 FYNNEI. The CDR3 length is 14 residues. Trimming removed 3 bases from V and 2 bases from J, with 9 bases in between. CDR3 sequence (DNA): TGTGCCAGCAGTGAGGACGGACACACAGATACGCAGTATTTT. It yields the protein CASSEDGHTDTQYF.

J is TRBJ2-2 and V is TRBV5-6; a possible D gene is TRBD1 (5 bases). V was trimmed by 4 bases and J by 0 bases, leaving 13 bases between them. CDR3 length equals 16 residues. Germline loops: CDR1 SGHDT, CDR2 YYEEEE. CDR3 nucleotides: TGTGCCAGCAGCGGCAGACAGCTCGCGAACACCGGGGAGCTGTTTTTT. This gives the protein CASSGRQLANTGELFF.

The V gene is TRBV4-3, the J gene TRBJ2-1; 10 bases match TRBD2. Germline CDR1 LGHNA, CDR2 YSLEER. V lost 6 bases to trimming and J lost 6 bases; unmatched junction nucleotides: 2. This CDR3 has 13 amino acids. The CDR3 DNA is TGCGCCAGCAGTTTAGCGGGGGGCAATGAGCAGTTCTTC. Translation gives CASSLAGGNEQFF.

A single count supports this clone. V and J are TRBV7-9 and TRBJ2-5; TRBD2 aligns across 9 bases. V lost 4 bases and J lost 1; bases outside the gene matches: 1. This CDR3 spans 14 amino acids. CDR1 is SEHNR, CDR2 FQNEAQ, per germline (reference sequence). This CDR3 is CASSCGGGQETQYF. CDR3 sequence (DNA): TGTGCCAGCAGCTGCGGGGGGGGCCAAGAGACCCAGTACTTC.

This clone was seen only a few times. The chain is built from TRBV2 and TRBJ2-5, with TRBD1 as a possible D gene (7 bases). Germline V gene lookup returns CDR1 SNHLY and CDR2 FYNNEI. V lost 7 bases to trimming and J lost 7 bases, with 13 bases between them. The CDR3 sequence is 12 residues long. In DNA, the CDR3 is TGTGCCAGCAATTCGGAGGGGGCGACCCAGTACTTC. It encodes CASNSEGATQYF.

Here the CDR3 DNA reads TGTGCCAGCAGCTCAGGGATGGAGGGTGACACCATATATTTT. Protein sequence: CASSSGMEGDTIYF. J is TRBJ1-3 and V is TRBV11-3, with D perhaps TRBD1 (5 bases). The CDR3 extends over 14 amino acids. CDR1 and CDR2 from the germline V gene are SGHNT and YENEEA. The V and J ends lost 4 bases and 8 bases respectively, with 15 bases between them.

The genes are TRBV24-1 and TRBJ1-6; the D gene is possibly TRBD1 (5 bases). V lost 3 bases and J 8 bases, leaving 10 bases between the germline ends. Germline lookup yields CDR1 KGHDR and CDR2 SFDVKD. The CDR3 is made up of 14 amino acids. CDR3 loop: CATSDVDRYSPLHF. As DNA, the CDR3 is TGTGCCACCAGTGATGTAGACAGATATTCACCCCTCCACTTT.

The chain recombines TRBV29-1 with TRBJ2-3, with 12 nucleotides matching TRBD2. The J segment lost 2 bases and the V segment lost 6 bases, leaving 3 bases of the junction unmatched. The germline V gene has CDR1 SQVTM and CDR2 ANQGSEA. The CDR3 sequence is 14 residues long. The chain's CDR3 is CSVGLAGFTDTQYF. The CDR3 DNA is TGCAGCGTCGGACTAGCGGGGTTCACAGATACGCAGTATTTT.

The genes are TRBV3-1 (or the pseudogene TRBV3-2) and TRBJ2-7, with a weak D call TRBD2 (6 bases). Germline loops: CDR1 LGHDT, CDR2 YNNKEL (reference sequence). V was clipped by 0 bases and J by 3 bases, with 12 bases between them. The CDR3 length is 15 residues. CDR3 sequence (DNA): TGTGCCAGCAGCCAAGATGTGGGGACTTACTACGAGCAGTACTTC. It encodes CASSQDVGTYYEQYF.

The rearrangement joins TRBV12-3 or TRBV12-4 to TRBJ1-1; TRBD1 aligns across 8 bases. The CDR3 is 13 amino acids. V trimming: 5 bases; J trimming: 5 bases; junction bases outside the gene matches: 4. This chain's CDR3 is CASSQGAVTEAFF. CDR3 DNA sequence: TGTGCCAGCAGTCAGGGGGCGGTGACTGAAGCTTTCTTT.

The chain carries TRBV19 and TRBJ1-3; no clear D gene. The germline V gene encodes CDR1 LNHDA and CDR2 SQIVND (reference sequence). V was cut by 2 bases and J by 0 bases, with 14 bases left in between. The CDR3 length is 17 residues. CDR3 sequence: CASSISSIRGSGNTIYF. The CDR3 region has the DNA TGTGCCAGTAGTATATCTTCGATCCGGGGCTCTGGAAACACCATATATTTT.

This chain links TRBV6-5 with TRBJ2-5, with D unclear. The CDR3 contains 13 residues. Germline V CDR1 and CDR2: MNHEY, SVGAGI. Trimming removed 7 bases from V and 1 base from J, with 10 bases in between. The CDR3 here is CASNVQLQETQYF. The CDR3 nucleotides read TGTGCCAGCAATGTACAGCTCCAAGAGACCCAGTACTTC.

The CDR3 DNA reads TGTGCCAGCAGTTTAACCAGCGGGGGGGCTTTCAATGAGCAGTTCTTC. It codes for CASSLTSGGAFNEQFF. The gene calls are TRBV28 and TRBJ2-1; TRBD2 matches 10 bases. This CDR3 contains 16 residues. The germline CDR1 and CDR2 sequences are MDHEN and SYDVKM. The V segment lost 2 bases and the J segment 6 bases; nucleotides outside the gene matches: 7.

This clone has only a few counts. This sequence joins TRBV4-1 and TRBJ2-2; 11 bases agree with TRBD2. The germline V gene encodes CDR1 MGHRA and CDR2 YSYEKL. The CDR3 length is 19 residues. Germline trimming cut 1 base from V and 1 base from J; bases unmatched to any gene: 8. The CDR3 region has the DNA TGCGCCAGCAGCCAAGTACCGCCAACTAGCGGGGGGAACACCGGGGAGCTGTTTTTT. Residues: CASSQVPPTSGGNTGELFF.

The rearrangement joins TRBV4-1 to TRBJ1-3; unclear D gene. The germline V gene encodes CDR1 MGHRA and CDR2 YSYEKL. The CDR3 consists of 16 residues. V lost 5 bases and J 0 bases, leaving 14 bases between the germline ends. The CDR3 bases are TGCGCCAGCAGCGACCCCCGGCGGTCCTCTGGAAACACCATATATTTT. Protein: CASSDPRRSSGNTIYF.

The chain combines TRBV5-4 with TRBJ2-5, with D hard to call. CDR3 length: 13 amino acids. Trimming shortened V by 4 bases and J by 1 base, and 8 bases separated the two germline ends. Germline V lookup: CDR1 SGHNT, CDR2 YYREEE (reference sequence). The CDR3: CASSLSLQETQYF. CDR3 bases: TGTGCCAGCAGCCTATCCCTCCAAGAGACCCAGTACTTC.

The chain is built from TRBV5-4 and TRBJ1-1; D possibly corresponds to TRBD1 (6 bases). Per germline, CDR1 SGHNT and CDR2 YYREEE (reference sequence). The CDR3 is made up of 11 amino acids. Trimming pared 4 bases from V and 7 bases from J, leaving 8 bases between. DNA for the CDR3: TGTGCCAGCAGCGTCAGGGGTGAAGCTTTCTTT. This gives the protein CASSVRGEAFF.

The chain is built from TRBV2 and TRBJ1-1; 11 bases are a match to TRBD1. From germline, CDR1 is SNHLY and CDR2 FYNNEI. The CDR3 is made up of 15 amino acids. V shed 6 bases, J shed 6 bases, and the junction held 9 bases outside the gene matches. CDR3 bases: TGTGCCAGCAGGGTGATGGGACAGGGGGTCCCTGAAGCTTTCTTT. Protein sequence: CASRVMGQGVPEAFF.